This T cell receptor beta chain was identified in a study of long-term antiretroviral therapy in people with HIV. Germline V gives CDR1 SGDLS, CDR2 YYNGEE. The CDR3 length is 16 residues. With 4 bases clipped from V and 4 bases from J, the junction kept 9 bases outside the gene matches. At the survey level, the v3.0 immunoSEQ assay was run. Some clones are missing from TCRdb's copy, which holds only in-frame ones; the method was immunoSEQ multiplex PCR. Of just over 20,000 clones listed, 65% to 80% are singletons. The sequence was obtained from a woman between 40 and 55 years old with HIV. The sample in question was unsorted PBMCs, obtained 4.1 years after starting antiretroviral therapy. The V gene is TRBV9, the J gene TRBJ2-1; 9 bases line up with TRBD2. The CDR3 sequence is CASSSLTSGSYNEQFF. The CDR3 coding sequence is TGTGCCAGCAGCTCTTTGACTAGCGGTTCTTACAATGAGCAGTTCTTC.